This note documents a single T cell receptor beta chain sequence. No antigen is known for it. Per-base qualities were not stored, and no clone one base away is much larger. This sample was taken from a study of blood T cell repertoires in COVID-19 (dated by TCRdb to about 2020). Context from the whole study: The collaborator samples originated in the United States, Italy and Spain and spanned the acute and convalescent phases of COVID-19. The prospective study material was composed of cDNA or gDNA derived from T cells, B-cell-depleted T cells, or PBMCs. Subjects who had been exposed to COVID-19, were actively infected with it, or had recovered from it provided the deeply sampled blood TCRbeta repertoires that made up the dataset. A freely available public database, intended as a resource for researchers studying the immune response to SARS-CoV-2, is where the repertoires were released. The samples were drawn from two sources: the first 160 participants of the ongoing ImmuneRACE study, and fewer than 1,500 subjects contributed by 6 global collaborators. A de-identified subject ID, COVID-19 status, age in years and sex were almost always included in the sample metadata. HLA class I and class II types, where available, came from metadata supplied by the sample provider rather than from assay-based typing.

Samples from volunteer blood donors who had recovered from COVID-19 were contributed by a second Seattle source. Each collaborating institution followed its own protocols to collect whole blood in K2EDTA tubes. For TCRbeta analysis, collaborators shipped samples in one of three forms: frozen whole blood, isolated PBMCs, or DNA extracted from either of those sample types. The cysteine opens and the phenylalanine closes a CDR3 of 13 amino acids. Here the CDR3 DNA is all that survives: 39 bases in frame from base 1. For CDR1 and CDR2, the germline V gene lists WSHSY and SAAADI. Trimming accounts for 6 bases at V and 6 bases at J, while the number of junction bases matched to no gene is 7. The immunoSEQ Assay, a bias-controlled multiplex PCR, was used to amplify TCRbeta CDR3 regions from genomic DNA. In the paper's pipeline: Nucleated cell counts per sample were estimated from amplification of reference gene primers within the assay. Sequence reads were collapsed and filtered to measure the absolute abundance of every unique TCRbeta CDR3 rearrangement. For each sample, productive Simpson clonality was calculated as the square root of Simpson's diversity index over productive rearrangements. TCRdb obtained this table from immuneACCESS and retained in-frame rearrangements with V and J assigned. These tables miss some clones; where compared with another copy, unresolved V genes account for less than half of the shortfall, and the remainder is unexplained. Clone size and V and J calls were adopted from that table, with D and trimming inferred from the DNA. Across this sample there are roughly 230,000 clones, with about 88% seen only once. Of the sample, 4.6% is held by the ten largest clones.

Overall study results and their limits: How much clinical and demographic metadata was included differed by source and by participant, and the metadata was provided uncurated.

The chain couples TRBV10-2 to TRBJ1-1; 7 middle bases align to TRBD1. Material for sequencing was peripheral blood. This receptor was identified in a woman in her 40s who had recovered from COVID-19. The CDR3 amino acid sequence is: CASRPGQGAEAFF. DNA sequence: TGCGCCAGCAGACCCGGGCAGGGGGCTGAAGCTTTCTTT.